Below are 22 T cell receptor beta chains sequenced from a single sample in a study of control samples from healthy donors and cancer patients. Clones were sequenced by immunoSEQ multiplex PCR, and TCRdb holds only the in-frame ones, with some missing. Of roughly 120,000 clones in the sample, 85% to 90% are singletons; the top ten hold 0.95% to 1.3%. Source material: PBMCs. The receptors come from a woman between 45 and 60 years old with colorectal cancer.

V and J are TRBV18 and TRBJ2-3, with D hard to call. Between the trimmed V and J ends, which lost 3 bases and 2 bases, there was a span of 9 bases. Per germline, CDR1 KGHSH and CDR2 LQKENI. The CDR3 runs 14 residues. Here the CDR3 DNA reads TGTGCCAGCTCACCTCGTGAGAACACAGATACGCAGTATTTT. This encodes CASSPRENTDTQYF.

V is TRBV7-8 and J is TRBJ1-3; weak D call: TRBD1 (5 bases). This CDR3 spans 18 amino acids. V lost 0 bases to trimming and J lost 4 bases, with 19 bases between them. Germline V CDR1 and CDR2: SGHVS, FQNEAQ. The CDR3 here is CASSLALWGRVSGNTIYF. For the CDR3, the DNA is TGTGCCAGCAGCTTAGCCTTGTGGGGGAGAGTTTCGGGAAACACCATATATTTT.

This chain connects TRBV18 to TRBJ2-3; 9 nucleotides line up with TRBD2. The J segment lost 4 bases and the V segment lost 3 bases, leaving 5 bases of the junction unmatched. The germline gives CDR1 KGHSH, CDR2 LQKENI. The CDR3 totals 15 residues. The CDR3 nucleotides are TGTGCCAGCTCACCTATAGCGGGAGTGGCAGATACGCAGTATTTT. Amino acid sequence: CASSPIAGVADTQYF.

The V call is TRBV7-3, the J call TRBJ2-5; D unresolved. The CDR3 extends over 13 amino acids. Trimming stripped 3 bases from V and 7 bases from J, with 12 bases between. The germline V gene has CDR1 SGHTA and CDR2 FQGTGA. The CDR3 DNA reads as TGTGCCAGCAGCTTCTCCCCCTCTGGGACCCAGTACTTC. It specifies CASSFSPSGTQYF.

This clone was recorded once. This rearrangement joins TRBV29-1 to TRBJ1-1; no clear D gene. The CDR3 sequence is 12 residues long. The V and J ends lost 4 bases and 3 bases respectively, with 9 bases between them. Germline CDR1 and CDR2: SQVTM and ANQGSEA. This CDR3 is CSVGKGDTEAFF. The CDR3 nucleotides read TGCAGCGTTGGGAAGGGAGACACTGAAGCTTTCTTT. Full variable domain (missing parts from reference TRBV29-1 and TRBJ1-1): SAVISQKPSRDICQRGTSLTIQCQVDSQVTMMFWYRQQPGQSLTLIATANQGSEATYESGFVIDKFPISRPNLTFSTLTVSNMSPEDSSIYLCSVGKGDTEAFFGQGTRLTVV.

This sequence joins TRBV6-6 and TRBJ1-2; D is undetermined. The CDR3 loop spans 15 amino acids. Germline V gives CDR1 MNHNY, CDR2 SVGAGI (reference sequence). V was cut by 2 bases and J by 1 base, with 11 bases left in between. The CDR3 region has the DNA TGTGCCAGCAGTTACGCCCCACACAGTAACTATGGCTACACCTTC. As protein: CASSYAPHSNYGYTF.

The chain is built from TRBV6-1 and TRBJ2-1; a possible D gene is TRBD2 (6 bases). Germline V gene sequence: CDR1 MNHNS, CDR2 SASEGT. Trimming took 3 bases from V and 5 from J, leaving 8 bases between them. This CDR3 is 13 amino acids long. The CDR3 loop reads CASSETSNNEQFF. The CDR3, as DNA: TGTGCCAGCAGTGAGACTAGTAACAATGAGCAGTTCTTC.

The rearrangement uses TRBV6-6 and TRBJ2-7, with TRBD1 matching over 8 bases. The V segment lost 5 bases and the J segment 5 bases; nucleotides outside the gene matches: 2. Germline CDR1 reads MNHNY; CDR2 reads SVGAGI (reference sequence). This CDR3 has 12 residues. CDR3 sequence reads: CASSQDRDEQYF. Here the CDR3 DNA reads TGTGCCAGCAGTCAGGACAGGGACGAGCAGTACTTC.

Written as DNA, the CDR3 is TGTGCCAGCAGTGGGGGTAATTCACCCCTCCACTTT. It encodes CASSGGNSPLHF. The gene calls are TRBV12-3 or TRBV12-4 and TRBJ1-6, with D perhaps matching TRBD1 (5 bases). This CDR3 contains 12 residues. Deletions cut 5 bases from V and 6 bases from J, with 5 bases between.

The V and J genes are TRBV10-3 and TRBJ1-5, with D possibly being TRBD1 (5 bases). Trimming stripped 4 bases from V and 7 bases from J, with 11 bases between. The CDR3 is 13 amino acids. Germline CDR1 is ENHRY and CDR2 is SYGVKD. The CDR3 bases are TGTGCCATCAGTGGGGGCAGGGACCAGCCCCAGCATTTT. It translates to CAISGGRDQPQHF.

The rearrangement uses TRBV6-6 and TRBJ2-5; 12 nucleotides agree with TRBD2. CDR3 length: 14 amino acids. V lost 7 bases and J lost 2; bases outside the gene matches: 2. The germline gives CDR1 MNHNY, CDR2 SVGAGI (reference sequence). CDR3 region: CASTTSGGQETQYF. The CDR3 DNA follows: TGTGCCAGCACGACTAGCGGGGGTCAAGAGACCCAGTACTTC.

CDR3 nucleotide sequence: TGTGCCAGTAGTACCGTTTCCGGGACAGGGGGGGGGACCCAGTACTTC. Amino acid sequence: CASSTVSGTGGGTQYF. The chain employs TRBV19 and TRBJ2-5, with TRBD1 matching 11 bases. The V and J ends lost 4 bases and 7 bases, in that order; junction bases with no gene match: 11. From germline, CDR1 is LNHDA and CDR2 SQIVND (reference sequence). CDR3 length: 16 amino acids.

The count of this clone is one. Here the CDR3 reads CSALTKETQYF. The DNA of the CDR3 is TGCAGTGCTCTTACGAAAGAGACCCAGTACTTC. This chain links TRBV20-1 with TRBJ2-5; unclear D gene. Deletions cut 5 bases from V and 3 bases from J, with 7 bases between. The length of the CDR3 is 11 residues. The V gene's germline CDR1 is DFQATT and CDR2 SNEGSKA (reference sequence).

The V gene is TRBV5-1, the J gene TRBJ2-6; no firm D call. V was pared by 0 bases and J by 4 bases, with 11 bases between. Germline V gene data show CDR1 as SGHRS and CDR2 as YFSETQ. The CDR3 consists of 16 residues. The CDR3 DNA follows: TGCGCCAGCAGCTTGGAGGTTGCGTCCGGGGCCAACGTCCTGACTTTC. Protein product: CASSLEVASGANVLTF.

This clone was seen only once. V and J are TRBV6-5 and TRBJ1-2; D is perhaps TRBD1 (5 bases). Trimming took off 8 bases at V and 2 bases at J, with 15 bases between the two ends. Germline-derived CDR1 and CDR2 are MNHEY and SVGAGI. The CDR3 is 14 residues long. The CDR3 protein is CASEVGDRNYGYTF. The CDR3 DNA reads as TGTGCCAGCGAGGTGGGGGATCGAAACTATGGCTACACCTTC.

V gene TRBV6-5 combines with J gene TRBJ2-2, with D unclear. V dropped 4 bases and J dropped 0 bases, with 9 bases sitting between them. CDR3 size: 15 residues. Germline values: CDR1 MNHEY, CDR2 SVGAGI. The CDR3 nucleotides read TGTGCCAGCAGTTCCGATCACGCGAACACCGGGGAGCTGTTTTTT. Residues: CASSSDHANTGELFF.

The J gene is TRBJ1-1, the V gene TRBV6-5; D remains ambiguous. CDR1 MNHEY and CDR2 SVGAGI come from the germline V gene. The length of the CDR3 is 15 residues. Trimming stripped 6 bases from V and 6 bases from J, with 20 bases between. CDR3 loop: CASSPDPRHWPEAFF. The CDR3 DNA is TGTGCCAGCAGCCCCGACCCAAGACACTGGCCTGAAGCTTTCTTT.

This sequence joins TRBV7-3 and TRBJ2-2, with 7 positions matching TRBD2. The CDR3 consists of 16 residues. CDR1 is SGHTA and CDR2 is FQGTGA in the germline V gene. V lost 5 bases, J lost 0 bases, and 6 bases stayed unmatched. CDR3 amino acids: CASSIRGDANTGELFF. The CDR3 DNA follows: TGTGCCAGCAGCATCCGGGGGGACGCGAACACCGGGGAGCTGTTTTTT.

The rearrangement uses TRBV27 and TRBJ1-4, with D uncertain. Germline loops: CDR1 MNHEY, CDR2 SMNVEV (reference sequence). V dropped 6 bases and J dropped 4 bases, with 9 bases sitting between them. This CDR3 is built from 13 residues. CDR3 DNA: TGTGCCAGCAGGAAGCTAGATAATGAAAAACTGTTTTTT. Residues: CASRKLDNEKLFF.

The rearrangement joins TRBV2 to TRBJ1-3; D is ambiguous. Germline values: CDR1 SNHLY, CDR2 FYNNEI. CDR3 length: 11 residues. V lost 1 base and J lost 7, with 2 bases in between. The DNA of the CDR3 is TGTGCCAGCAGTGAAGGGAACACCATATATTTT. It is translated as CASSEGNTIYF.

CDR3 region: CASSWGGQETQYF. The CDR3 DNA sequence: TGTGCCAGCAGCTGGGGGGGTCAAGAGACCCAGTACTTC. This rearrangement joins TRBV3-1 (or the pseudogene TRBV3-2) to TRBJ2-5, with TRBD2 matching over 7 bases. The germline gives CDR1 LGHDT, CDR2 YNNKEL (reference sequence). The CDR3 is made up of 13 amino acids. V lost 5 bases, J lost 2 bases, and 2 bases stayed unmatched.

The gene calls are TRBV18 and TRBJ2-5; D is unresolved. V lost 5 bases and J lost 2, with 6 bases in between. CDR1 KGHSH and CDR2 LQKENI come from the germline V gene. The CDR3 runs 12 residues. CDR3 DNA: TGTGCCAGCTCAAATGGACAAGAGACCCAGTACTTC. The encoded protein is CASSNGQETQYF.